This T cell receptor beta chain stems from a study of T-cell memory formation after mild COVID-19. Study-wide background: Most TCR clusters belonged to a single donor.

Via MiXCR, TCRdb re-called the 5' RACE reads, giving one row per CDR3 protein. The sample shows approximately 260,000 distinct CDR3 sequences, about a sixth of them seen only once. Note on this clonotype: Its antigen remains unknown.

Germline CDR1 reads WSHSY; CDR2 reads SAAADI. V was shortened by 2 bases and J by 1 base, with 8 bases between the two germline ends. CDR3 length equals 14 residues. Findings and caveats of the study: Detection of some responders pre-infection suggested pre-existing cross-reactive memory T cells participated. SARS-CoV-2 specificity was not confirmed for second-wave clones peaking on day 37.

J is TRBJ1-1 and V is TRBV10-2; D ambiguous. The source of this sequence is a man between 18 and 29 years old who had mild COVID-19 (a few samples of this study predate the infection). Cell type and time point are not known. Sequencing was carried out using PBMCs or a T cell subset sorted from them (not recorded which). CDR3 sequence reads: CASSEGEENTEAFF. The DNA of the CDR3 is TGCGCCAGCAGTGAGGGCGAGGAGAACACTGAAGCTTTCTTT.